Listed below are T cell receptor beta chains from one sample, sequenced in a study of T-cell reconstitution after alpha-beta-depleted transplantation in children. TCRdb called the PCR reads again in MiXCR, with one record for every CDR3 protein. The table has some 550,000 distinct CDR3 sequences, about 18% seen once. Material: PBMCs from the stem cell graft donor, obtained from the stem cell graft. Receptor source: a human donor who donated a stem cell graft to a child with acute lymphoblastic leukemia. Both conserved end residues are part of each CDR3. D genes are given only for firm matches. Clone size appears in some rows only: once, few, many, or a class for an expanded clone.

D gene	V gene	J gene	clone size	CDR3 protein	CDR3 DNA
TRBD2	TRBV10-1	TRBJ2-5	few	CASSEAGVETQYF	TGCGCCAGCAGTGAGGCGGGAGTGGAGACCCAGTACTTC
TRBD1	TRBV5-6	TRBJ2-2	.	CASSLGQGRNTGELFF	TGTGCCAGCAGCCTAGGACAGGGACGAAACACCGGGGAGCTGTTTTTT
.	TRBV2	TRBJ1-5	few	CASSEVGGRGQPQHF	TGTGCCAGCAGTGAAGTCGGGGGGCGCGGGCAGCCCCAGCATTTT
.	TRBV12-3/TRBV12-4	TRBJ2-1	.	CASSSNHGLTDEQFF	TGTGCCAGCAGTTCCAACCATGGATTAACGGATGAGCAGTTCTTC
.	TRBV5-1	TRBJ1-3	many	CASSSSGISGNTIYF	TGCGCCAGCAGCTCCTCGGGGATTTCTGGAAACACCATATATTTT
.	TRBV11-2	TRBJ2-5	.	CASSPGLKETQYF	TGTGCCAGCAGCCCGGGACTCAAAGAGACCCAGTACTTC
.	TRBV27	TRBJ1-4	.	CASSIVGGREKLFF	TGTGCCAGCAGTATCGTGGGGGGACGGGAAAAACTGTTTTTT
.	TRBV29-1	TRBJ1-2	.	CTVENESTIRYGYTF	TGCACCGTTGAAAATGAGTCCACTATTCGCTATGGCTACACCTTC
TRBD2	TRBV2	TRBJ2-1	.	CASSVPGLAGNEQFF	TGTGCCAGCAGTGTACCGGGACTAGCTGGCAATGAGCAGTTCTTC
.	TRBV3-1	TRBJ1-3	.	CASSQRGDTIYF	TGTGCCAGCAGCCAACGCGGAGACACCATATATTTT
TRBD2	TRBV2	TRBJ2-1	few	CASAREGLDTNEQFF	TGTGCCAGCGCCCGGGAGGGACTAGATACCAATGAGCAGTTCTTC
.	TRBV5-1	TRBJ2-4	few	CASSREGNIQYF	TGCGCCAGCAGCAGAGAGGGAAACATTCAGTACTTC
TRBD2	TRBV20-1	TRBJ2-7	.	CSATPGLALEQYF	TGCAGTGCAACCCCGGGACTAGCCCTCGAGCAGTACTTC
TRBD2	TRBV2	TRBJ2-7	.	CASSEDRASGYEQYF	TGTGCCAGCAGTGAAGATAGGGCTAGCGGGTACGAGCAGTACTTC
TRBD2	TRBV20-1	TRBJ2-7	.	CSARQSGGISYEQYF	TGCAGTGCTAGACAAAGCGGGGGGATATCCTACGAGCAGTACTTC
TRBD1	TRBV20-1	TRBJ1-6	few	CSAPKTGIRGYNSPLHF	TGCAGTGCTCCAAAGACAGGGATTAGGGGTTATAATTCACCCCTCCACTTT
.	TRBV5-1	TRBJ1-3	.	CASSWGNIDSGNTIYF	TGCGCCAGCAGCTGGGGGAACATTGACTCTGGAAACACCATATATTTT
TRBD2	TRBV7-2	TRBJ2-3	.	CASSLRASGELRTDTQYF	TGTGCCAGCAGCTTACGGGCTAGCGGGGAACTTCGCACAGATACGCAGTATTTT
TRBD2	TRBV7-3	TRBJ2-2	few	CASSFVLAGGGTGELFF	TGTGCCAGCAGCTTCGTTTTAGCGGGAGGGGGAACCGGGGAGCTGTTTTTT
TRBD1	TRBV19	TRBJ1-5	once	CASNGLGGGVQPQHF	TGTGCCAGTAATGGCCTGGGAGGGGGCGTTCAGCCCCAGCATTTT
TRBD2	TRBV12-3/TRBV12-4	TRBJ2-5	.	CASSFGGTPQETQYF	TGTGCCAGCAGTTTCGGGGGGACGCCCCAAGAGACCCAGTACTTC
.	TRBV21-1	TRBJ2-7	few	CASSSRTSGSSYEQYF	TGTGCCAGCAGCTCAAGGACTAGCGGGAGCTCCTACGAGCAGTACTTC
.	TRBV5-1	TRBJ2-1	few	CASSLGSSSSYNEQFF	TGCGCCAGCAGCTTGGGAAGCAGCTCCTCCTACAATGAGCAGTTCTTC
TRBD2	TRBV12-3/TRBV12-4	TRBJ2-5	.	CASSFWGTSGRAQETQYF	TGTGCCAGCAGTTTCTGGGGGACTAGCGGGAGGGCCCAGGAGACCCAGTACTTC
TRBD2	TRBV10-3	TRBJ2-7	few	CAISGGLAGGFYEQYF	TGTGCCATCAGTGGTGGACTAGCGGGAGGGTTCTACGAGCAGTACTTC
.	TRBV3-1	TRBJ2-4	few	CASSQAFDIQYF	TGTGCCAGCAGCCAGGCATTTGACATTCAGTACTTC
.	TRBV12-3/TRBV12-4	TRBJ2-2	.	CASRVRNTGELFF	TGTGCCAGCAGGGTCAGGAACACCGGGGAGCTGTTTTTT
.	TRBV29-1	TRBJ1-4	few	CSVVRDQAGPNEKLFF	TGCAGCGTTGTTAGGGACCAGGCCGGGCCTAATGAAAAACTGTTTTTT
TRBD2	TRBV20-1	TRBJ2-1	.	CSAPGLAGGPNEQFF	TGCAGTGCTCCGGGACTAGCGGGAGGGCCGAATGAGCAGTTCTTC
.	TRBV20-1	TRBJ2-4	many	CSAMVEGRVKHIQYF	TGCAGTGCTATGGTTGAGGGCAGGGTTAAACACATTCAGTACTTC
.	TRBV6-1	TRBJ1-4	few	CASSQDAGREKLFF	TGTGCCAGCAGTCAGGACGCGGGGAGGGAAAAACTGTTTTTT
.	TRBV29-1	TRBJ2-7	.	CSVGGQSPSEQYF	TGCAGCGTCGGTGGTCAGTCCCCCAGCGAGCAGTACTTC
.	TRBV29-1	TRBJ1-2	few	CSPGTADGYTF	TGCAGCCCCGGGACGGCAGATGGCTACACCTTC
.	TRBV7-9	TRBJ1-4	many	CASSLHAGGNEKLFF	TGTGCCAGCAGCTTACACGCGGGGGGTAATGAAAAACTGTTTTTT
TRBD2	TRBV5-1	TRBJ2-5	few	CASSLARWTSGAGQETQYF	TGCGCCAGCAGCTTGGCTCGGTGGACTAGCGGAGCGGGGCAAGAGACCCAGTACTTC
TRBD1	TRBV30	TRBJ2-7	.	CATGGDRALRGEQYF	TGTGCCACTGGGGGCGACAGGGCTTTAAGGGGCGAGCAGTACTTC
.	TRBV9	TRBJ2-3	few	CASSVRTYSDTQYF	TGTGCCAGCAGCGTTAGGACTTACTCGGATACGCAGTATTTT
TRBD2	TRBV7-8	TRBJ2-2	.	CASSLALRLAGSGGELFF	TGTGCCAGCAGCTTAGCGCTGAGGCTAGCGGGTAGCGGCGGGGAGCTGTTTTTT
.	TRBV12-3/TRBV12-4	TRBJ1-1	few	CASSLSVFSTEAFF	TGTGCCAGCAGTTTATCTGTGTTCTCCACTGAAGCTTTCTTT
TRBD2	TRBV19	TRBJ2-1	.	CASSIGGRAEFF	TGTGCCAGTAGTATAGGAGGGAGGGCGGAGTTCTTC
.	TRBV29-1	TRBJ2-7	.	CSVGTAGGVSYEQYF	TGCAGCGTTGGGACCGCCGGAGGGGTCTCCTACGAGCAGTACTTC
TRBD1	TRBV20-1	TRBJ2-7	few	CSATGGSSYEQYF	TGCAGTGCTACAGGGGGCAGCTCCTACGAGCAGTACTTC